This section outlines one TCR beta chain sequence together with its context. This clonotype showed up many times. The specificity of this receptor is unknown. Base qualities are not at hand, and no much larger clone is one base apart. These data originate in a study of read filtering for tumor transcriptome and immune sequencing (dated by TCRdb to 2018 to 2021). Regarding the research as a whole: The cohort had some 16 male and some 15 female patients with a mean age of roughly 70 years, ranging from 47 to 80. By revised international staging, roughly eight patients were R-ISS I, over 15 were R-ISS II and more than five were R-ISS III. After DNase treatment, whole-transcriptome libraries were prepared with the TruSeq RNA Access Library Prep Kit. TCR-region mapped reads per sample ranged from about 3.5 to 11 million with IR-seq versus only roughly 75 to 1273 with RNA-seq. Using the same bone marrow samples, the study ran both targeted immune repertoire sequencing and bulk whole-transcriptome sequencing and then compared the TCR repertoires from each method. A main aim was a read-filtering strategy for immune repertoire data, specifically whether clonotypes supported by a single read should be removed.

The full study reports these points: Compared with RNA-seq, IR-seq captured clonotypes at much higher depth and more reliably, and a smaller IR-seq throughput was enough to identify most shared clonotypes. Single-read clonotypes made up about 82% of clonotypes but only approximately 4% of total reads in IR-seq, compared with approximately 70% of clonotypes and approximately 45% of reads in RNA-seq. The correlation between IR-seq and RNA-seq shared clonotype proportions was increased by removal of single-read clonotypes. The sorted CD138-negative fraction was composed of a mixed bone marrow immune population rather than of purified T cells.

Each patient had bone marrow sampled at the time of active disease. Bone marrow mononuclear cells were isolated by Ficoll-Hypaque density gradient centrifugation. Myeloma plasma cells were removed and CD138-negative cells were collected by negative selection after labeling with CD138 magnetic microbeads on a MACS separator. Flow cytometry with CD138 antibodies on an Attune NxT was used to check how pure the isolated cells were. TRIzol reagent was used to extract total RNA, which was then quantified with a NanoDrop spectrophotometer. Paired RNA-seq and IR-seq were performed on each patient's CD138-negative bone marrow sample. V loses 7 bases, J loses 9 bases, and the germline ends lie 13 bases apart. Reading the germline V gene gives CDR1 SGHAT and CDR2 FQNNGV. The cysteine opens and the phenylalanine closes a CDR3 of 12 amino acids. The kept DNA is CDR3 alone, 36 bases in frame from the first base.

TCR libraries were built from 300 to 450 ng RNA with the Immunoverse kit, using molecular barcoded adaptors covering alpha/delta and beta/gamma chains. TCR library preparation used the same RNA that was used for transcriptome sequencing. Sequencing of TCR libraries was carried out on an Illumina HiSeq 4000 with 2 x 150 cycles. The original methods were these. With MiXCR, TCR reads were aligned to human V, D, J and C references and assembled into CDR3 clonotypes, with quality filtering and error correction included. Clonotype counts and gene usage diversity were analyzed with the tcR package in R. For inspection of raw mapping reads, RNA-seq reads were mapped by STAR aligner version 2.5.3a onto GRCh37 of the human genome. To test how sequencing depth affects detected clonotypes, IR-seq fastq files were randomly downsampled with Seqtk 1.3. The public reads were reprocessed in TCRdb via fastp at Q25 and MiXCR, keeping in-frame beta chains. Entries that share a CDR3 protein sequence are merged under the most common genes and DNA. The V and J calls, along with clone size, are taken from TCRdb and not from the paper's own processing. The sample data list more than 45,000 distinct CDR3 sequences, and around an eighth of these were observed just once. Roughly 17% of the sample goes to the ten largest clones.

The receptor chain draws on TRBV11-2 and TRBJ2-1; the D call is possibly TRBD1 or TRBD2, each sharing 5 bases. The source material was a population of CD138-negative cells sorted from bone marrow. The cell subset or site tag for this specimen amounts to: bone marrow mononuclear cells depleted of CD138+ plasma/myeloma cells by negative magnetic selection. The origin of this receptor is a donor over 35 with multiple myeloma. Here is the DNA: TGTGCCAGCAACAGGTTGGAGGTTGAGCAGTTCTTC. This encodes CASNRLEVEQFF.